This T cell receptor (beta chain) came from a study of cytomegalovirus exposure and HLA in healthy donors. Study results and limitations: Most TCR beta V segments were productive about 87% or about 30% of the time in an earlier analysis. In a later analysis, a missense DCLRE1C variant was linked to TCR beta V- and J-gene trimming.

Primers: 60 Vbeta forward and 13 Jbeta reverse. The protocol was immunoSEQ multiplex PCR, while the TCRdb copy is restricted to in-frame clones and leaves out a portion. The sample lists roughly 180,000 clones, 60% to 85% seen once, with over 1.5% in the top ten. Healthy donors of bone marrow made up the group. About this clone: Antigen specificity is unknown.

The CDR3 totals 14 residues. CDR1 SGHTA and CDR2 FQGNSA come from the germline V gene. Trimming took 5 bases from V and 6 from J, leaving 17 bases between them. The sequenced material came from PBMCs. This clonotype originated in a girl between 5 and 17 years old in good health and CMV-seropositive. The chain joins TRBV7-2 to TRBJ2-7; possibly TRBD2 for D (7 bases). CDR3 sequence (DNA): TGTGCCAGCAGCCCGAGGGGGGGGGCCTTCGAGCAGTACTTC. The encoded protein is CASSPRGGAFEQYF.